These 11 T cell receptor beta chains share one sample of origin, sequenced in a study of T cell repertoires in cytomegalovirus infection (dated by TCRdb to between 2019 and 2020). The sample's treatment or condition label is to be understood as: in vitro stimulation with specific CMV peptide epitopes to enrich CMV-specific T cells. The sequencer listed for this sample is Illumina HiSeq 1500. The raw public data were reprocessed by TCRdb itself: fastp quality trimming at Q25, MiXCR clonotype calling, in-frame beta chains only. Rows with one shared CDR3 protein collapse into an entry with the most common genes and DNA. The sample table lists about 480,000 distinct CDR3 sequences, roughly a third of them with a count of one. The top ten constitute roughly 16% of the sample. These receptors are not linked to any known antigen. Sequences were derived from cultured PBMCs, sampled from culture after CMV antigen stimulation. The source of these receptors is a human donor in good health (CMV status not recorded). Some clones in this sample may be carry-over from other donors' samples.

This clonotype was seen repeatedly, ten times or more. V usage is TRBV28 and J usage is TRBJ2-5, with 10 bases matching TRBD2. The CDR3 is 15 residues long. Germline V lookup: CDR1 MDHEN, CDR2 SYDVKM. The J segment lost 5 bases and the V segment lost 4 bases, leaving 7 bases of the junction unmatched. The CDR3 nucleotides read TGTGCCAGCAGTTCACTCTTAGCGGGAGGTGAGACCCAGTACTTC. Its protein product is CASSSLLAGGETQYF.

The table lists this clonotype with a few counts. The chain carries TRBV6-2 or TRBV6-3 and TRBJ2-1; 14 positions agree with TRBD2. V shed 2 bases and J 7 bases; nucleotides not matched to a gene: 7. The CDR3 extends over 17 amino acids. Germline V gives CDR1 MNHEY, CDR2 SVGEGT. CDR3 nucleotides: TGTGCCAGCAGTTACCCTGGGACTAGCGGGAGAGGGAATGAGCAGTTCTTC. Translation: CASSYPGTSGRGNEQFF.

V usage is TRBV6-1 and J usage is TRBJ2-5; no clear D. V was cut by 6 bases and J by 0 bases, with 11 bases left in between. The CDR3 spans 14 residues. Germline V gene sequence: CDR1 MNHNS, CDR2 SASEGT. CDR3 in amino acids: CASRVGGYQETQYF. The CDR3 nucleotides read TGTGCCAGCAGAGTAGGCGGTTACCAAGAGACCCAGTACTTC.

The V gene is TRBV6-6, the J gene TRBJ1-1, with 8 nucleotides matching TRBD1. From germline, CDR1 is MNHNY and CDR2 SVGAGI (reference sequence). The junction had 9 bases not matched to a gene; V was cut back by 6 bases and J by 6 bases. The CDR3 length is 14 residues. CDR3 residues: CASSPGDRSSEAFF. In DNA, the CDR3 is TGTGCCAGCAGCCCCGGGGACAGGTCTTCTGAAGCTTTCTTT.

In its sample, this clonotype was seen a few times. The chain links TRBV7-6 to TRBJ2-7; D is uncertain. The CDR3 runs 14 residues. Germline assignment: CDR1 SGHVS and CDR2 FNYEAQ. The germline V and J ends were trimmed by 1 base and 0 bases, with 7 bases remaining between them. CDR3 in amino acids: CASSLGQDSYEQYF. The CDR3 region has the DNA TGTGCCAGCAGCTTAGGGCAGGACTCCTACGAGCAGTACTTC.

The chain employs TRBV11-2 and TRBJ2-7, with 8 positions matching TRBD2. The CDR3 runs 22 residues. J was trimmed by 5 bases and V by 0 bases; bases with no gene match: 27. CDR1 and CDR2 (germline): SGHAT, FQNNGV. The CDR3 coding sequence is TGTGCCAGCAGCTTAGATCCCGTGACTAGCGTAAGTTTGATGGTACTCCAAAACGAGCAGTACGTC. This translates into CASSLDPVTSVSLMVLQNEQYV.

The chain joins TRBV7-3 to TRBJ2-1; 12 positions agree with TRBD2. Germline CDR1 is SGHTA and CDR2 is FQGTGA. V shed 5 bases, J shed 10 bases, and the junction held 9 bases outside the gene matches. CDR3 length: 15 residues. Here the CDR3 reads CASSQQLAGGQEQFF. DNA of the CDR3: TGTGCCAGCAGCCAACAACTAGCGGGAGGCCAAGAGCAGTTCTTC.

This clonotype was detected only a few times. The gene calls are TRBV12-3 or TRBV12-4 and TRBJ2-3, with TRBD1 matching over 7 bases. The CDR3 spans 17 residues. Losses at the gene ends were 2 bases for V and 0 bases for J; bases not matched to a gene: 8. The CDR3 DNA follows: TGTGCCAGCAGTTTACTTAACAGACAGGGCAGCACAGATACGCAGTATTTT. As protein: CASSLLNRQGSTDTQYF.

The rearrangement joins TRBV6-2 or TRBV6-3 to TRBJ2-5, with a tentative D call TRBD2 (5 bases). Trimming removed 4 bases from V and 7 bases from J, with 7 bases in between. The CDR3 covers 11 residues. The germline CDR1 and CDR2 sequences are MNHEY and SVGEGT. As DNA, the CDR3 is TGTGCCAGCAGTTCGAGCGGGACCCAGTACTTC. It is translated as CASSSSGTQYF.

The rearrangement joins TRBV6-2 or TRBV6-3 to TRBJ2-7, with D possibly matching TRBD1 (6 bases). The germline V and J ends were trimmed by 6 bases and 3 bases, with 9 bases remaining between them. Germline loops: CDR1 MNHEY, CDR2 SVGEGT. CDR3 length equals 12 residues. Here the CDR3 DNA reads TGTGCCAGCAGAACAGGGAGCTACGAGCAGTACGTC. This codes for CASRTGSYEQYV.

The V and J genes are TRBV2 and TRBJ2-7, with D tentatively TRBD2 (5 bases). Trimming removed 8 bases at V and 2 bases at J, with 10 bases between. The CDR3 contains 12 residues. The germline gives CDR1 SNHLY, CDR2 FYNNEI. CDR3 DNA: TGTGCCAGCGGTCGGGATACCTACGAGCAGTACTTC. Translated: CASGRDTYEQYF.